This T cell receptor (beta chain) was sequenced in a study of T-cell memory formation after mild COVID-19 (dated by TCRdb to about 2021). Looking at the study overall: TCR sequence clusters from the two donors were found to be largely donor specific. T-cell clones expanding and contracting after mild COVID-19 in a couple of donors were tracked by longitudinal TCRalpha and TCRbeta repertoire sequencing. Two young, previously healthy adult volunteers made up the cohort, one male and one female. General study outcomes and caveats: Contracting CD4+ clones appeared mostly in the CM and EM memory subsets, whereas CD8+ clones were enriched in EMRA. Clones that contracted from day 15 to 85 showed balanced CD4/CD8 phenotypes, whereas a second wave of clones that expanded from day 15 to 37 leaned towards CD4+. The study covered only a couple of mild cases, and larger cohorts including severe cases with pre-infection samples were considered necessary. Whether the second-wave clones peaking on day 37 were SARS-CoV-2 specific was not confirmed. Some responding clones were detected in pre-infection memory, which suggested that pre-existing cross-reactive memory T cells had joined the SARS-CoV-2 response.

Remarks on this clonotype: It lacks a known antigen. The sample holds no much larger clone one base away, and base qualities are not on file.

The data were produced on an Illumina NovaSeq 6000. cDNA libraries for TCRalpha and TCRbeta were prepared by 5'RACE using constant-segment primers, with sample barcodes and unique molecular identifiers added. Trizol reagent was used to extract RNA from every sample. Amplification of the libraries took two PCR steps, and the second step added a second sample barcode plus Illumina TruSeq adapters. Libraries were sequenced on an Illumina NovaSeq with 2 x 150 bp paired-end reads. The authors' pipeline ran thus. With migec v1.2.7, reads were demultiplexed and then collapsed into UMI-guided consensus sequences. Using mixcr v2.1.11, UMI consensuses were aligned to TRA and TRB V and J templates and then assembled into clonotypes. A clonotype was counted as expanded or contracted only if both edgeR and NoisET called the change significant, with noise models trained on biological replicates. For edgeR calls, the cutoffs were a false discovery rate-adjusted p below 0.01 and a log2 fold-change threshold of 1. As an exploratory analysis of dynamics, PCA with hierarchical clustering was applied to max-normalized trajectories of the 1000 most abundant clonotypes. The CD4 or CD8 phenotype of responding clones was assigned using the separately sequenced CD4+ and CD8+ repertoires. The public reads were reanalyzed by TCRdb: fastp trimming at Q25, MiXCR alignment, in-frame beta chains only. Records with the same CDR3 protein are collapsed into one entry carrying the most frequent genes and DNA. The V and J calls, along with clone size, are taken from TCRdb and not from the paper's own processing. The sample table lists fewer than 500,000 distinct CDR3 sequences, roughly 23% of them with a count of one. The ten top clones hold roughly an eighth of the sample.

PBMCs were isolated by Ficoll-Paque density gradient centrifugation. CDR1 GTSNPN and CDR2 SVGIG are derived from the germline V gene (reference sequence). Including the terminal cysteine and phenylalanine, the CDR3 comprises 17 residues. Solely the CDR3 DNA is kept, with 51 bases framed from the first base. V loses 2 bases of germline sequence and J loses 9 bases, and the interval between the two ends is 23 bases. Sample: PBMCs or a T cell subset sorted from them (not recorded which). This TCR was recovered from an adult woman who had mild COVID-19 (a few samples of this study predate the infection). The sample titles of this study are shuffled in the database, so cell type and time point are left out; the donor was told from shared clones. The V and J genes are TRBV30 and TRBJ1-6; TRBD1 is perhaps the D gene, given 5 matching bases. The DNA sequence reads TGTGCCTGGAGTAAAGGCAGGGTAGCCGGACCCCCTTCACCCCTCCACTTT. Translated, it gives CAWSKGRVAGPPSPLHF.